Listed below are T cell receptor beta chains from one sample, sequenced in a study of T cell responses to AZD1222 COVID-19 vaccine. Libraries were prepared by immunoSEQ multiplex PCR; TCRdb keeps only in-frame clonotypes and omits some of them. The sample lists approximately 150,000 clones; approximately 93% were seen once. The material sequenced was peripheral blood, taken on day 0 of AZD1222 vaccination. Receptor source: an adult in good health. The CDR3 runs from the conserved cysteine through the conserved F or W. Clone size appears in some rows only: once, few, many, or a class for an expanded clone.

v_gene	abundance	CDR3aa
TRBV12-3/TRBV12-4	-	CASRMTVGYGYTF
TRBV4-1	-	CASSQDDRGNYGYTF
TRBV18	-	CASSGSGALFTDTQYF
TRBV6-2/TRBV6-3	-	CASSLPDPYGYTF
TRBV13	-	CASSSSRGGAFEQYF
TRBV14	-	CASSQVPGGNSPLHF
TRBV9	-	CASSVQGSYGYTF
TRBV4-3	-	CASSRNRGPGEKLFF
TRBV19	-	CASSMGHSTYNSPLHF
TRBV5-1	once	CASSSTGFEDIQYF
TRBV29-1	-	CSACRTENTEAFF
TRBV7-8	-	CASMTGPEQFF
TRBV4-2	-	CASSQDSQGYQPQHF
TRBV6-1	-	CASSESRGNSPLHF
TRBV6-2/TRBV6-3	-	CASSPATVNQPQHF
TRBV25-1	once	CASSETVLDQPQHF
TRBV11-3	-	CASSLGLTNTEAFF
TRBV2	-	CASSERGARYEQYF
TRBV7-8	-	CASTKNEGQGALRRPPLHF
TRBV5-5	once	CASTDRGAMNTEAFF
TRBV6-5	-	CASRQESNQPQHF
TRBV11-3	-	CASSLLGAPAGTEKLFF
TRBV7-2	-	CASSPLPRRDGYTF
TRBV18	-	CASSPPGSRDVAPLHF
TRBV5-6	-	CASSVQTGGKDYGYTF
TRBV28	-	CASSFRGTYGYTF
TRBV3-1/TRBV3-2	-	CASSQAYTRAEQFF
TRBV29-1	-	CSVGEGDGYTF
TRBV3-1/TRBV3-2	-	CASSHGVKPQHF
TRBV2	-	CASSEVEGTDTQYF
TRBV18	-	CASSPRTSGDGTDTQYF
TRBV4-2	-	CASSTTSGGKAEQYF
TRBV6-5	-	CASSADRGGGYGYTF
TRBV2	-	CASSSTGTYGYTF
TRBV18	-	CASSNSGPGSGNTIYF
TRBV6-1	-	CASSEAGGGHHSPLHF
TRBV5-6	-	CASSFGGARETQYF
TRBV7-2	-	CASSLVSSYNSPLHF
TRBV9	-	CASSVTTGTSADTQYF
TRBV6-5	-	CASRSRGLGEQYF
TRBV6-5	-	CASVDRGTTEAFF
TRBV14	-	CASSAGAHGYTF
TRBV19	-	CASSIDRSSAANTGELFF
TRBV14	-	CASSHWSTGNTGELFF
TRBV7-9	once	CAFSGRGAGRSYNEQFF
TRBV15	-	CATSEGPPGDTQYF
TRBV7-8	few	CASSPQDRGHGEQYF
TRBV12-5	-	CASGLQANSPLHF
TRBV5-3	-	CARSLDREYEQYF
TRBV29-1	-	CSVVNTNYGYTF
TRBV6-4	-	CASSARAATSTDTQYF
TRBV10-1	few	CASSESGLAGATGELFF
TRBV28	-	CASSLLRAAGTDTQYF
TRBV27	-	CAIGLDGFDTQYF
TRBV14	-	CASSQPGTGGFGYTF
TRBV5-6	once	CASSGGDPTSYEQYF
TRBV5-5	-	CASSLDGTDGYTIYF
TRBV9	-	CASSVGEAATNEKLFF
TRBV19	-	CASSSASGGLAKNIQYF
TRBV7-3	-	CASSQSLSTEAFF